The sequence of this T cell receptor (beta chain) was determined in a study of blood T cell repertoires in COVID-19. Study background: COVID-19 samples collected from the United States, Italy and Spain covered acute and convalescent phases. The analysed material was cDNA or gDNA that came from T cells, B-cell-depleted T cells, or PBMCs.

As processed by the authors: Amplification from reference gene primers served as the basis for estimated nucleated cell counts. Sequencing was performed with immunoSEQ multiplex PCR; in TCRdb, only in-frame clones are kept and a portion is missing. V and J calls and clone size are copied from that table; D and trimming were computed from the DNA. The sample lists approximately 210,000 clones, about four fifths seen once, with around 2.5% in the top ten. This CDR3 is 14 amino acids long. From germline, CDR1 is SQVTM and CDR2 ANQGSEA. Trimming pared 6 bases from V and 5 bases from J, leaving 19 bases between. This clone was found a few times.

V is TRBV29-1 and J is TRBJ2-5, with a possible D match to TRBD1 (5 bases). The sample taken for sequencing was peripheral blood. This TCR derives from a woman aged 35 to 49 with active or convalescent COVID-19. In nucleotides, the CDR3 is TGCAGCGTGGGAACGGGCCTCTCAGGGGAGACCCAGTACTTC. Protein product: CSVGTGLSGETQYF.